These 19 T cell receptor beta chains were all obtained from the same sample, sequenced in a study of blood T cell repertoires in COVID-19. Repertoires were generated with immunoSEQ multiplex PCR, while TCRdb's copy carries only in-frame clones and drops some. Seen here are roughly 500,000 clones, over 75% observed once, and the top ten hold under 4%. The source material was peripheral blood. These receptors all stem from a human donor in a cohort sampled during active COVID-19.

J is TRBJ1-1 and V is TRBV19; D ambiguous. The CDR3 sequence is 16 residues long. V was cut by 3 bases and J by 6 bases, with 20 bases left in between. Per germline, CDR1 LNHDA and CDR2 SQIVND (reference sequence). CDR3 protein: CASSMLPTGSLAEAFF. CDR3 nucleotides: TGTGCCAGTAGTATGCTCCCGACTGGCTCATTGGCTGAAGCTTTCTTT.

The chain is built from TRBV18 and TRBJ2-7; the match to TRBD1 covers 8 bases. Unmatched junction bases numbered 7, after V lost 0 bases and J lost 6 bases. The CDR3 extends over 15 amino acids. CDR1 KGHSH and CDR2 LQKENI come from the germline V gene. This CDR3 is CASSPPLGQVPEQYF. CDR3 nucleotides: TGTGCCAGCTCACCACCTTTGGGACAGGTACCCGAGCAGTACTTC.

The V call is TRBV30, the J call TRBJ1-2, with 7 bases matching TRBD1. The CDR3 sequence is 13 residues long. V shed 5 bases and J 8 bases; nucleotides not matched to a gene: 11. CDR1 is GTSNPN, CDR2 SVGIG, per germline (reference sequence). DNA for the CDR3: TGTGCCTGGCTTGGACAGGCGACTCGCGGCTACACCTTC. This gives the protein CAWLGQATRGYTF.

This chain links TRBV7-3 with TRBJ2-1; the D gene is possibly TRBD2 (5 bases). CDR1 and CDR2 (germline): SGHTA, FQGTGA. With 5 bases removed from V and 9 bases from J, the gap between germline ends came to 14 bases. The CDR3 is 13 residues long. CDR3 nucleotide sequence: TGTGCCAGCAGCCCGTCCCGTGAGGGTGAGCAGTTCTTC. Residues: CASSPSREGEQFF. Full variable domain (missing parts from reference TRBV7-3 and TRBJ2-1): GAGVSQTPSNKVTEKGKYVELRCDPISGHTALYWYRQSLGQGPEFLIYFQGTGAADDSGLPNDRFFAVRPEGSVSTLKIQRTERGDSAVYLCASSPSREGEQFFGPGTRLTVL.

The chain has TRBV5-5 and TRBJ2-7; 15 bases line up with TRBD2. The CDR3 covers 15 residues. Germline CDR1 and CDR2: SGHKS and YYEKEE (reference sequence). Trimming removed 4 bases from V and 4 bases from J; junction bases left unmatched: 3. The CDR3 coding sequence is TGTGCCAGCAGCGTGGGACTAGCGGGAGGTTACGAGCAGTACTTC. It specifies CASSVGLAGGYEQYF.

This clone appeared a single time. J is TRBJ2-7 and V is TRBV19; 8 positions agree with TRBD1. The germline gives CDR1 LNHDA, CDR2 SQIVND (reference sequence). The trim removed 2 bases at V and 4 bases at J, leaving 7 bases unmatched. CDR3 size: 15 residues. The CDR3 nucleotides read TGTGCCAGTAGTATAAGGACAGGGCTCGGGTACGAGCAGTACTTC. As protein: CASSIRTGLGYEQYF.

The J gene is TRBJ2-7, the V gene TRBV28, with 8 bases that match TRBD2. V gave up 6 bases and J gave up 6 bases; unmatched junction bases: 13. The CDR3 totals 15 residues. The germline V gene has CDR1 MDHEN and CDR2 SYDVKM. CDR3 protein: CASSLSSAGGREQYF. For the CDR3, the DNA is TGTGCCAGCAGCCTTAGTAGTGCGGGAGGCCGCGAGCAGTACTTC.

This chain links TRBV19 with TRBJ1-1, with TRBD1 as a possible D gene (6 bases). This CDR3 contains 15 residues. Germline V CDR1 and CDR2: LNHDA, SQIVND (reference sequence). V shed 7 bases and J shed 3 bases, with 18 bases lying between them. CDR3 loop: CASTELQGSDTEAFF. Written as DNA, the CDR3 is TGTGCCAGTACCGAACTTCAGGGGTCCGACACTGAAGCTTTCTTT.

The V and J genes are TRBV6-1 and TRBJ2-1; TRBD2 matches at 7 bases. V trimming: 0 bases; J trimming: 7 bases; junction bases outside the gene matches: 3. This CDR3 comprises 14 residues. From germline, CDR1 is MNHNS and CDR2 SASEGT. The CDR3 is CASSEARGLNEQFF. The DNA of the CDR3 is TGTGCCAGCAGTGAAGCGCGGGGACTAAATGAGCAGTTCTTC.

This clone occurred once. The genes are TRBV19 and TRBJ2-1, with 9 positions matching TRBD1. V lost 1 base, J lost 5 bases, and 3 bases stayed unmatched. The CDR3 contains 15 residues. CDR1 and CDR2 from the germline V gene are LNHDA and SQIVND (reference sequence). The DNA of the CDR3 is TGTGCCAGTAGTATAGGGACAGGGGCCCACAATGAGCAGTTCTTC. It specifies CASSIGTGAHNEQFF.

This clone was seen only once. This chain connects TRBV30 to TRBJ1-6; D remains ambiguous. Germline CDR1 and CDR2: GTSNPN and SVGIG (reference sequence). Trimming pared 5 bases from V and 0 bases from J, leaving 8 bases between. The CDR3 covers 14 residues. The CDR3, as DNA: TGTGCCTGGGTTAGAAGCTCCTATAATTCACCCCTCCACTTT. Protein product: CAWVRSSYNSPLHF.

V usage is TRBV24-1 and J usage is TRBJ2-7, with 8 positions matching TRBD1. Germline V gene lookup returns CDR1 KGHDR and CDR2 SFDVKD. This CDR3 is built from 15 residues. Trimming removed 0 bases from V and 3 bases from J; junction bases left unmatched: 3. CDR3: CATSDLQDRDYEQYF. The CDR3 bases are TGTGCCACCAGTGATTTGCAGGACAGGGACTACGAGCAGTACTTC.

This CDR3 is CASSSLTGGSLDTQYF. CDR3 nucleotide sequence: TGTGCCAGCAGTTCCTTGACAGGGGGCTCATTGGATACGCAGTATTTT. J is TRBJ2-3 and V is TRBV6-5; 10 bases fit TRBD1. The CDR3 is 16 amino acids. Losses at the gene ends were 4 bases for V and 6 bases for J; bases not matched to a gene: 10. CDR1 and CDR2 from the germline V gene are MNHEY and SVGAGI.

This clone has just one count. V gene TRBV3-1 (or the pseudogene TRBV3-2) combines with J gene TRBJ2-7; D gene unclear. CDR3 length: 16 residues. Germline V gives CDR1 LGHDT, CDR2 YNNKEL (reference sequence). V was trimmed by 1 base and J by 1 base, leaving 14 bases between them. The CDR3 is CASSQGLELSSYEQYF. As DNA, the CDR3 is TGTGCCAGCAGCCAAGGCTTGGAGCTGTCGTCCTACGAGCAGTACTTC.

The chain recombines TRBV27 with TRBJ2-6; D is possibly TRBD2 (5 bases). The CDR3 is made up of 17 amino acids. The germline V gene encodes CDR1 MNHEY and CDR2 SMNVEV (reference sequence). Trimming took 2 bases from V and 1 from J, leaving 12 bases between them. CDR3 loop: CASSLRGRQSGANVLTF. Written as DNA, the CDR3 is TGTGCCAGCAGTTTACGCGGGCGGCAATCTGGGGCCAACGTCCTGACTTTC.

This clone was picked up a small number of times. V is TRBV27 and J is TRBJ1-1, with TRBD1 matching 10 bases. From germline, CDR1 is MNHEY and CDR2 SMNVEV (reference sequence). V gave up 5 bases and J gave up 5 bases; unmatched junction bases: 11. This CDR3 spans 16 amino acids. The DNA of the CDR3 is TGTGCCAGCAGTCCCACGACAGGGGGCTTTGGTACTGAAGCTTTCTTT. Its translation: CASSPTTGGFGTEAFF.

The rearrangement links TRBV29-1 to TRBJ1-1, with a weak D call TRBD1 (6 bases). This CDR3 region has 15 residues. The germline V and J ends were trimmed by 5 bases and 1 base, with 17 bases remaining between them. The germline V gene encodes CDR1 SQVTM and CDR2 ANQGSEA. The CDR3 protein is CSVQGWGPQNTEAFF. The DNA of the CDR3 is TGCAGCGTTCAAGGTTGGGGGCCTCAGAACACTGAAGCTTTCTTT.

The table lists this clone with a few counts. V usage is TRBV14 and J usage is TRBJ1-3; D uncertain. The CDR3 has 13 residues. The V end lost 1 base, the J end lost 4 bases, and 5 bases lay between the germline ends. Looked up from germline, CDR1 is SGHDN and CDR2 is FVKESK. The CDR3 region is CASSQVGGNTIYF. CDR3 nucleotides: TGTGCCAGCAGCCAAGTCGGGGGAAACACCATATATTTT.

The genes are TRBV5-4 and TRBJ2-3; possible D gene TRBD1, 6 bases. Germline V gene sequence: CDR1 SGHNT, CDR2 YYREEE (reference sequence). V dropped 4 bases and J dropped 2 bases, with 11 bases sitting between them. This CDR3 comprises 14 residues. The CDR3: CASSQDSHTDTQYF. The CDR3 DNA reads TGTGCCAGCAGCCAGGACAGCCACACAGATACGCAGTATTTT.